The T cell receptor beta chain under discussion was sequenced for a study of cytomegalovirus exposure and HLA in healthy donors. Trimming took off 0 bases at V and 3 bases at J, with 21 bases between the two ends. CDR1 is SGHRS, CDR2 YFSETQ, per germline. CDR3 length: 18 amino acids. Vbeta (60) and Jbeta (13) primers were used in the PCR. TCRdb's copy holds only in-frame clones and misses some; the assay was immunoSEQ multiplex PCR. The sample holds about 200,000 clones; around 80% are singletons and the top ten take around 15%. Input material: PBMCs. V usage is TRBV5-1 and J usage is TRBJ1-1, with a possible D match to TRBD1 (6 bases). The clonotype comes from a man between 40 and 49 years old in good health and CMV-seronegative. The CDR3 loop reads CASSLVAGGAFRHTEAFF. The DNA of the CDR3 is TGCGCCAGCAGCTTGGTTGCGGGGGGCGCCTTTAGGCACACTGAAGCTTTCTTT.